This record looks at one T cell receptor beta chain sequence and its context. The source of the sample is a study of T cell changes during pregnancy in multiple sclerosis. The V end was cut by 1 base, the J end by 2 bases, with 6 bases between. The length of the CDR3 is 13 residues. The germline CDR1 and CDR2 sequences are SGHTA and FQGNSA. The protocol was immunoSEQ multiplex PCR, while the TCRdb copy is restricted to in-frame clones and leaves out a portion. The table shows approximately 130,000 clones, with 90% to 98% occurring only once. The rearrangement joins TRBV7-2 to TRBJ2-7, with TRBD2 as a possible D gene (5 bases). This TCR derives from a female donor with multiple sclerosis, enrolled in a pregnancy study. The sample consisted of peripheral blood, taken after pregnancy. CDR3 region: CASSLGETYEQYF. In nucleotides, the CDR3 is TGTGCCAGCAGCTTAGGGGAGACCTACGAGCAGTACTTC.